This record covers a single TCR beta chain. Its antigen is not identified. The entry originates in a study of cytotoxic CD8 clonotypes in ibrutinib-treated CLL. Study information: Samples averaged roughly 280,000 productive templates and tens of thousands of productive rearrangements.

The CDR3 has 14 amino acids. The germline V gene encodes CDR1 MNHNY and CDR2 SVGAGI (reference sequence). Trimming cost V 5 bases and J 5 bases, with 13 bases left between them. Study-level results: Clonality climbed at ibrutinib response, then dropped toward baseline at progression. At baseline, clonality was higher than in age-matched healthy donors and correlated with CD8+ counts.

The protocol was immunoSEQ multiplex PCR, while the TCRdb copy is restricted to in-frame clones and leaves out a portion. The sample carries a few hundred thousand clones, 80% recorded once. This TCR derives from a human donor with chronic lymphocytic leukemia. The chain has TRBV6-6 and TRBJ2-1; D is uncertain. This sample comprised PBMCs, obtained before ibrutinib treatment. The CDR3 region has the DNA TGTGCCAGCAGTCCAAACGCCCTAAACAATGAGCAGTTCTTC. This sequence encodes CASSPNALNNEQFF.